Reported below is one T cell receptor beta chain. Its antigen is undetermined. MiXCR, run by TCRdb on the PCR reads, gives a single entry per CDR3 protein. The table shows approximately 670,000 distinct CDR3 sequences, with 15% to 20% occurring only once. This sample was taken from a study of molecular identifiers for immune sequencing clone quantification. Study-level results: Because of identical TCR molecules sharing a barcode, sizes of highly expanded clones could be underestimated. Clones carrying above 20 RNA copies accounted for over 98% of effector molecules, under 1% in naive cells.

Germline V gene lookup returns CDR1 KGHDR and CDR2 SFDVKD. Trimming stripped 1 base from V and 7 bases from J, with 7 bases between. The CDR3 runs 13 residues. The sequence was obtained from a human donor in good health. Some libraries in this study had Jurkat cell RNA spiked in. The specimen was naive CD8+ T cells from blood, with Jurkat cell RNA spiked in. As for subset: FACS-sorted CD8+CD4-CCR7+CD45RA+ naive T cells. This sequence joins TRBV24-1 and TRBJ2-1; unclear D gene. This CDR3 is CATSDFDTNEQFF. CDR3 bases: TGTGCCACCAGTGATTTTGATACGAATGAGCAGTTCTTC.